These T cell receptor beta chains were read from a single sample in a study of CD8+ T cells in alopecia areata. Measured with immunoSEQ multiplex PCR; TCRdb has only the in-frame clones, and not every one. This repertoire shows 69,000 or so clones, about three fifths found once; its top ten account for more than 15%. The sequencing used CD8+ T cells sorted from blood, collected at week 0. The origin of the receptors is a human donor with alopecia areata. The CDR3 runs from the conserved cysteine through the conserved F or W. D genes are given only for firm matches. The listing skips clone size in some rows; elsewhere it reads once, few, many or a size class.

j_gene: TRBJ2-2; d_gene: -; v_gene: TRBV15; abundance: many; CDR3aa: CATSGDEQDWAGELFF; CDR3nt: TGTGCCACCAGCGGAGACGAACAGGACTGGGCCGGGGAGCTGTTTTTT
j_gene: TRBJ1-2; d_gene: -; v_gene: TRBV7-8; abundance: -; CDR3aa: CASSEGVDTSYGYTF; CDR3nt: TGTGCCAGCAGCGAGGGGGTTGACACGTCCTATGGCTACACCTTC
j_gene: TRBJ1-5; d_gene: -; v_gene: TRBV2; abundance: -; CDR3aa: CASSELTESGKPQHF; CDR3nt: TGTGCCAGCAGTGAACTGACGGAGTCTGGAAAGCCCCAGCATTTT
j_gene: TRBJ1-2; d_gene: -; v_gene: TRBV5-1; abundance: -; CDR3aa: CASSLGTVNYGYTF; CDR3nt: TGCGCCAGCAGCTTGGGGACGGTTAACTATGGCTACACCTTC
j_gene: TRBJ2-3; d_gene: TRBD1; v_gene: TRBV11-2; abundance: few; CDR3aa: CASSPSPGTGSTDTQYF; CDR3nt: TGTGCCAGCAGCCCCAGTCCCGGGACAGGAAGCACAGATACGCAGTATTTT
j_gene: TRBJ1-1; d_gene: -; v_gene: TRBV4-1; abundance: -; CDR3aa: CASSQVANMNTEAFF; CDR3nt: TGCGCCAGCAGCCAAGTAGCCAACATGAACACTGAAGCTTTCTTT
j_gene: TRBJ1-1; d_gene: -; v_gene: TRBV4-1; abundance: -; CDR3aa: CASSQENTEAFF; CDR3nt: TGCGCCAGCAGCCAAGAGAACACTGAAGCTTTCTTT
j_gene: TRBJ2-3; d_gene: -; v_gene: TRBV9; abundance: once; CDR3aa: CASSGPTMDTQYF; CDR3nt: TGTGCCAGCAGCGGGCCGACAATGGATACGCAGTATTTT
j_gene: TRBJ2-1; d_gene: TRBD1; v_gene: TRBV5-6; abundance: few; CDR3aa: CASSWGQSYNEQFF; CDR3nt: TGTGCCAGCAGCTGGGGACAGTCCTACAATGAGCAGTTCTTC
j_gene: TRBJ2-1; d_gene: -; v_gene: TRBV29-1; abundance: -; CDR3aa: CSVERRGLHRHNEQFF; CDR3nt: TGCAGCGTTGAGCGGCGGGGGCTTCATCGTCACAATGAGCAGTTCTTC
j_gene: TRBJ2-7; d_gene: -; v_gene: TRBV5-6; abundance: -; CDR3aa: CASSLFYEQYF; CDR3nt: TGTGCCAGCAGCTTGTTCTACGAGCAGTACTTC
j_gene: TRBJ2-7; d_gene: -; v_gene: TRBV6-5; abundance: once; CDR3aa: CASSEFVSYEQYF; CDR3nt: TGTGCCAGCAGTGAGTTCGTGAGCTACGAGCAGTACTTC
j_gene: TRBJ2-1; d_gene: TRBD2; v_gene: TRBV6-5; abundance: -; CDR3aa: CASSYYLAGGNEQFF; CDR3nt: TGTGCCAGCAGTTATTACCTAGCGGGGGGTAATGAGCAGTTCTTC
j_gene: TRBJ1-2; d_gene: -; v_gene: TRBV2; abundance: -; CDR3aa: CASSEATGIEGYTF; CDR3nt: TGTGCCAGCAGTGAAGCGACGGGCATAGAAGGCTACACCTTC
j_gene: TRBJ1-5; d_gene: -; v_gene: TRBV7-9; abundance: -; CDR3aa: CASSYGSNQPQHF; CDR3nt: TGTGCCAGCAGCTATGGCAGCAATCAGCCCCAGCATTTT
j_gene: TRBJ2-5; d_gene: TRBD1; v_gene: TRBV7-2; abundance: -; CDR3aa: CASSLALSGTGGQETQYF; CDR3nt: TGTGCCAGCAGCTTAGCGCTAAGTGGGACAGGGGGCCAAGAGACCCAGTACTTC
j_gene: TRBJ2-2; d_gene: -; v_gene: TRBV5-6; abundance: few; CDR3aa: CASSLGNGELFF; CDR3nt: TGTGCCAGCAGCCTTGGGAACGGGGAGCTGTTTTTT
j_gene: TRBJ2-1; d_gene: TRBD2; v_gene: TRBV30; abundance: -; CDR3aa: CAWSSGRAVVEQFF; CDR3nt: TGTGCCTGGAGTAGTGGGAGGGCCGTAGTTGAGCAGTTCTTC
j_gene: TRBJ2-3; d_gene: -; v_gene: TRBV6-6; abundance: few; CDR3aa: CASSYYDRDTQYF; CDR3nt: TGTGCCAGCAGTTACTATGATAGGGATACGCAGTATTTT
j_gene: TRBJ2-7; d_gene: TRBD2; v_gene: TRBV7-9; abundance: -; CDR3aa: CASSLQGLAKQYF; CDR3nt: TGTGCCAGCAGCTTACAAGGACTAGCGAAGCAGTACTTC